The T cell receptor beta chain under discussion was sequenced for a study of multiple sclerosis patients with progressive multifocal leukoencephalopathy. CDR1 is SGHTS and CDR2 is YDEGEE in the germline V gene. There are 14 residues in the CDR3. J was trimmed by 7 bases and V by 2 bases; bases with no gene match: 6. Regarding time point: time of PML onset. Natalizumab-treated patients developed PML between roughly 16 and 56 months into natalizumab therapy. Every PCR reaction included synthetic inline CDR3 controls for all V-J pairings. TCRdb's copy holds only in-frame clones and misses some; the assay was immunoSEQ multiplex PCR. The data hold about 33,000 clones, with about 90% observed a single time.

This specimen consisted of PBMCs, obtained from a patient treated with natalizumab. The chain recombines TRBV5-8 with TRBJ1-5; 7 bases are shared with TRBD1. The receptor's source is a human donor with progressive multifocal leukoencephalopathy. The CDR3 nucleotides read TGTGCCAGCAGCTTTCCAGCACAGGGGCAGCCCCAGCATTTT. This translates into CASSFPAQGQPQHF.